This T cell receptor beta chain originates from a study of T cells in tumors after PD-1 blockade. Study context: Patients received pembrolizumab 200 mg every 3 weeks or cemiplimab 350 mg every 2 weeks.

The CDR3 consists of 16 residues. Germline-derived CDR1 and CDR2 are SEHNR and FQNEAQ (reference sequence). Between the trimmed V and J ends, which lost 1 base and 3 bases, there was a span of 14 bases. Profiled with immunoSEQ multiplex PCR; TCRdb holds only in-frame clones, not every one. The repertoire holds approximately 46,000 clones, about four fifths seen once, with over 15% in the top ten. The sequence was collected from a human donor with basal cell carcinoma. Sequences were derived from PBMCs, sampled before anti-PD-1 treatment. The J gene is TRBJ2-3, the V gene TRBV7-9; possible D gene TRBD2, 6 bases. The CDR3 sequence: CASSLDPRGSTDTQYF. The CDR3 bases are TGTGCCAGCAGCTTAGACCCCCGGGGGTCGACAGATACGCAGTATTTT. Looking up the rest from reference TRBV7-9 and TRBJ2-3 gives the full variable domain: DTGVSQNPRHKITKRGQNVTFRCDPISEHNRLYWYRQTLGQGPEFLTYFQNEAQLEKSRLLSDRFSAERPKGSFSTLEIQRTEQGDSAMYLCASSLDPRGSTDTQYFGPGTRLTVL.